These 3 T cell receptor beta chains originate from one sample sequenced in a study of Graves' ophthalmopathy and Graves' hyperthyroidism. RNA transcripts were the source from which TCR beta CDR3 regions were amplified. In the first round, RT-PCR was carried out with HTBI primers, and a multiplex PCR formed the second round. One entry per CDR3 protein results from TCRdb running MiXCR on the multiplex PCR reads. The sample carries around 520,000 distinct CDR3 sequences, approximately 37% recorded once. The sequencing sample was made of peripheral blood or thyroid tissue (not recorded which). The receptors shown here come from an adult man with Graves' hyperthyroidism.

This clonotype showed up many times. The chain uses TRBV14 and TRBJ2-5, with TRBD1 matching over 9 bases. After removal of 1 base from V and 5 bases from J, the junction contained 5 bases not matched to a gene. CDR1 is SGHDN and CDR2 is FVKESK in the germline V gene. The CDR3 covers 15 residues. CDR3 coding DNA: TGTGCCAGCAGCCAAGCCCGGACAGGGGTTGAGACCCAGTACTTC. Its translation is CASSQARTGVETQYF. Based on the CDR3 plus reference TRBV14 and TRBJ2-5, the full variable domain is EAGVTQFPSHSVIEKGQTVTLRCDPISGHDNLYWYRRVMGKEIKFLLHFVKESKQDESGMPNNRFLAERTGGTYSTLKVQPAELEDSGVYFCASSQARTGVETQYFGPGTRLLVL.

V gene TRBV29-1 combines with J gene TRBJ2-3; weak D call: TRBD1 (6 bases). The ends were cut back, 7 bases at V and 1 base at J, with 21 bases in the middle. This CDR3 has 16 residues. CDR1 SQVTM and CDR2 ANQGSEA come from the germline V gene. CDR3 region: CSAIPADRLGTDTQYF. In DNA form, the CDR3 reads TGCAGCGCTATTCCTGCTGACAGGTTGGGCACAGATACGCAGTATTTT.

This clonotype has more than one count but fewer than ten. This chain's CDR3 is CSARLAGNTIYF. CDR3 sequence (DNA): TGCAGTGCTAGACTAGCGGGAAACACCATATATTTT. The rearrangement uses TRBV20-1 and TRBJ1-3; D call uncertain. Per the germline V gene, CDR1 is DFQATT and CDR2 is SNEGSKA (reference sequence). The CDR3 runs to 12 residues. Trimming left V 2 bases short and J 4 bases short, with 6 bases between.